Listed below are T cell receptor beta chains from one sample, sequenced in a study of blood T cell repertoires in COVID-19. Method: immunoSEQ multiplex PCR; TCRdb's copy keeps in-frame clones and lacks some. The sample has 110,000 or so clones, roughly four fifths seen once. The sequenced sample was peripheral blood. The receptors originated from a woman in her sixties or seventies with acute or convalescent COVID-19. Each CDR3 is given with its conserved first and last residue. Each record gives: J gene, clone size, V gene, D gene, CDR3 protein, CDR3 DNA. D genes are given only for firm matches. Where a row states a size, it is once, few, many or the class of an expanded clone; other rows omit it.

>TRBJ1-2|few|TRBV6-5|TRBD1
CASNIQGAHGYTF
TGTGCCAGCAATATACAGGGGGCGCATGGCTACACCTTC
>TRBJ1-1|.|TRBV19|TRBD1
CASILQSQGQDEAFF
TGTGCCAGTATACTCCAAAGCCAAGGACAGGATGAAGCTTTCTTT
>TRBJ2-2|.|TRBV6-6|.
CASSYRESSTGELFF
TGTGCCAGCAGTTATCGGGAGAGCTCAACCGGGGAGCTGTTTTTT
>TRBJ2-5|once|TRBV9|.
CASSVAPDETQYF
TGTGCCAGCAGCGTAGCACCAGATGAGACCCAGTACTTC
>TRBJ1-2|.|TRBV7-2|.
CASSIREGANYGYTF
TGTGCCAGCAGCATCAGGGAAGGGGCTAACTATGGCTACACCTTC
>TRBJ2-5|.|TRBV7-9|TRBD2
CASSLGVMGGQETQYF
TGTGCCAGCAGCTTAGGCGTGATGGGAGGGCAAGAGACCCAGTACTTC
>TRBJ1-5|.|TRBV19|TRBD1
CASSSGTGISQHF
TGTGCCAGTAGTTCCGGGACAGGGATTTCCCAGCATTTT
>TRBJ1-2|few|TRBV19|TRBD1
CASSLMTGVISGYTF
TGTGCCAGTAGTTTGATGACAGGGGTAATCTCTGGCTACACCTTC
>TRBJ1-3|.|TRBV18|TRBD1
CASSPAGTGGRTGNTIYF
TGTGCCAGCTCACCGGCCGGGACAGGGGGCCGGACTGGAAACACCATATATTTT
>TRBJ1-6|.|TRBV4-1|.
CASSQDIPRSYNSPLHF
TGCGCCAGCAGCCAAGATATTCCCCGCTCCTATAATTCACCCCTCCACTTT
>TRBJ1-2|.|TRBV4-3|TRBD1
CASSQDATQGRGYTF
TGCGCCAGCAGCCAGGATGCCACACAGGGGCGCGGCTACACCTTC
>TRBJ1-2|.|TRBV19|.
CASSMADYYGYTF
TGTGCCAGTAGTATGGCAGATTACTATGGCTACACCTTC
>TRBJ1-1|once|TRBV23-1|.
CASSPNGVPNTEAFF
TGCGCCAGCAGCCCCAATGGAGTCCCAAACACTGAAGCTTTCTTT
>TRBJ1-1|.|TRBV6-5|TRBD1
CASSPRGQYTEAFF
TGTGCCAGCAGCCCCAGGGGGCAATACACTGAAGCTTTCTTT
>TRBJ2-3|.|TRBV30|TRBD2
CACLAGLAGTDTQYF
TGTGCCTGCCTAGCGGGACTAGCGGGCACAGATACGCAGTATTTT
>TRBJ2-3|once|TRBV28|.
CASSFDVAATQYF
TGTGCCAGCAGTTTTGATGTAGCGGCCACGCAGTATTTT
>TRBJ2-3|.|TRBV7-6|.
CASSSTPSTDTQYF
TGTGCCAGCAGCTCGACTCCTAGCACAGATACGCAGTATTTT